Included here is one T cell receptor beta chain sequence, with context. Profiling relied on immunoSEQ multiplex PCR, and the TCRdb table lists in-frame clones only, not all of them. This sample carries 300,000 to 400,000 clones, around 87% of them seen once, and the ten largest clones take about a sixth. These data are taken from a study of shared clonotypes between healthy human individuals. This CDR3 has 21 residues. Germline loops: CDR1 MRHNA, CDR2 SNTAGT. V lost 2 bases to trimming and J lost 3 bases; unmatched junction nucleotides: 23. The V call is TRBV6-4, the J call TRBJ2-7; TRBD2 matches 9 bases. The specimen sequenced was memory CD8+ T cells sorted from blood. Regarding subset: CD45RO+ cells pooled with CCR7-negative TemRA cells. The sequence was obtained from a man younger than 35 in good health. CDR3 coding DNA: TGTGCCAGCAGTGACCCCCTTAGCGGGAGTATGGTTTTTATCCCCAACTACGAGCAGTACTTC. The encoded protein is CASSDPLSGSMVFIPNYEQYF.